This paragraph reports one T cell receptor (beta chain). Its antigen is undetermined. V dropped 5 bases and J dropped 1 base, with 12 bases sitting between them. Germline V gene lookup returns CDR1 LNHDA and CDR2 SQIVND (reference sequence). This CDR3 comprises 15 residues. RNA transcripts provided the source from which TCR beta CDR3 regions were amplified. RT-PCR in the first round (using the HTBI primer set) targeted the TCR CDR3. TCRdb re-called the multiplex PCR reads through MiXCR, storing one row per CDR3 protein. This table holds 250,000 to 350,000 distinct CDR3 sequences, around 17% found once. This sample stems from a study of T cells in Graves' hyperthyroidism and ophthalmopathy. On the study more broadly: Blood from the periphery was taken at initial diagnosis, before any treatment.

Study-level points and caveats: Most thyroid clonotypes with frequency above 0.001 were detected in blood.

The chain employs TRBV19 and TRBJ1-3, with D maybe TRBD1 (5 bases). Sequenced material: blood. The origin of this receptor is a young man with Graves' hyperthyroidism. The CDR3 sequence is CASSSTDTSGNTIYF. As DNA, the CDR3 is TGTGCCAGTAGTTCCACGGACACTTCTGGAAACACCATATATTTT.